The source of this T cell receptor beta chain is a study of OX40 agonist ivuxolimab in advanced cancers. Germline lookup yields CDR1 SGHTA and CDR2 FQGNSA. Unmatched junction bases numbered 6, after V lost 1 base and J lost 2 bases. CDR3 size: 16 residues. Measured with immunoSEQ multiplex PCR; TCRdb has only the in-frame clones, and not every one. Of some 70,000 clones detected, roughly 80% appear once; the ten largest clones hold approximately 1.2%. The TCR was taken from an adult with an advanced solid tumor such as melanoma, head and neck, liver or kidney cancer. The material sequenced was CD4+ or CD8+ T cells sorted from blood, taken in a trial of the OX40 agonist ivuxolimab. The V gene is TRBV7-2, the J gene TRBJ2-3; TRBD2 matches 7 bases. CDR3: CASSLGGLPVTDTQYF. In nucleotides, the CDR3 is TGTGCCAGCAGCTTAGGGGGACTACCTGTCACAGATACGCAGTATTTT.